The clone carrying this T cell receptor beta chain has at least ten counts. As part of library construction, unique molecular identifiers were attached to individual cDNA molecules. From the 5' RACE reads, TCRdb called clonotypes with MiXCR, one entry per CDR3 protein. The sample shows around 75,000 distinct CDR3 sequences, 9.5% of them seen only once. The source of the sample is a study of early T cells in non-severe SARS-CoV-2 infection. Study details: Sequencing was performed on bulk RNA from unsorted whole blood, leaving chains unpaired.

Sequenced sample: whole blood. The clonotype was recovered from an adult who was a healthcare worker with PCR-confirmed SARS-CoV-2 infection or an uninfected control (not recorded which).

The chain's CDR3 is CASSLTLDSEQYF. For the CDR3, the DNA is TGTGCCAGCAGCTTAACTCTGGATAGCGAGCAGTACTTC. This chain uses TRBV7-3 with TRBJ2-7; D gene unclear. V dropped 0 bases and J dropped 6 bases, with 9 bases sitting between them. The CDR3 extends over 13 amino acids. Germline values: CDR1 SGHTA, CDR2 FQGTGA.